Reported below is one T cell receptor (beta chain). The target of this receptor is not known. The record has no base qualities; no much larger clone is one base away. CDR3 length: 12 amino acids, cysteine to phenylalanine. Just the 36-base CDR3 DNA is kept, in frame starting at base 1. CDR1 is given as MDHEN and CDR2 as SYDVKM, both from the germline V gene. The germline ends are 10 bases apart after V is trimmed by 6 bases and J by 5 bases. The sample comes from a study of graft-versus-host responses after intestinal transplantation (dated by TCRdb to the early 2020s). With regard to the full study: Multivisceral, liver-intestinal, or isolated intestinal transplants were received by the recipients. All recipients received anti-thymocyte globulin induction followed by maintenance tacrolimus and steroids for roughly three years. After intestinal transplantation, graft-versus-host and host-versus-graft alloreactive T cell clones were followed in the graft, circulation and bone marrow using bulk TCR-beta CDR3 sequencing. To identify alloreactive clones, pre-transplant mixed lymphocyte reaction products were sequenced and then compared with unstimulated pre-transplant donor and recipient T cells. The cohort enrolled under 30 intestinal transplant recipients, one of whom was a retransplant, and a few patients without pretransplant specimens were excluded. A peak of at least 4% donor T cells among recipient peripheral blood mononuclear cells was the definition used for donor T cell macrochimerism. Samples from three later patients were sequenced in-house on an Illumina MiSeq with MiXCR processing rather than by the commercial service.

Broader findings and caveats from the paper: High GvH to HvG T cell clonal ratios were observed in the allografts of patients with donor T cell macrochimerism. The conclusions were limited by the relatively low number and heterogeneity of the intestinal transplant patients. GvH clones were detected in recipient bone marrow, and some appeared earlier in ileal mucosa or blood, consistent with an intestinal mucosal origin. Early after transplant, peak levels of circulating GvH clones were associated with declines in HvG clones.

Read against the paper, the sample's time point label means: cells obtained before transplantation from donor or recipient. CD3+CD4+ and CD3+CD8+ populations were FACS-sorted from unstimulated pre-transplant donor and recipient cells taken from spleen or lymph nodes. The library was produced with the immunoSEQ multiplex PCR assay. For most patients, genomic DNA was isolated with the Qiagen DNeasy Blood and Tissue Kit and shipped frozen to Adaptive Biotechnologies for TCR sequencing. For most patients, high-throughput TCR-beta CDR3 sequencing of genomic DNA was performed by Adaptive Biotechnologies. On the authors' methods: TCR sequencing data were retrieved from Adaptive's ImmunoSEQ software for roughly 17 patients, whereas a few other patients were processed with MiXCR and VDJtools. CD4 versus CD8 sorting errors were corrected by removing sequences found in both subsets at a frequency ratio below 5:1. CDR3 nucleotide sequences shared between donor and recipient were removed because the origin of such sequences could not be assigned. To be classed as alloreactive, a clone needed at least 2-fold expansion over unstimulated cells and a minimum CFSE-low frequency of 0.002% (template counts) or 0.001% (read counts). Mappable clones were those detected in sequenced pre-transplant spleen, lymph node, or MLR CFSE-low populations of the donor or recipient. The cumulative frequency of alloreactive clones was calculated as a percentage of all sequences, weighted by copy number. TCRdb re-hosts the immuneACCESS table, in-frame sequences only. Its copies lack some clones; in the studies checked, an unresolved V gene accounts for under half of them, and the cause for the rest is not known. V and J calls and clone size are given by that table; D and trimming were obtained from the DNA. The sample has 75,000 to 95,000 clones on record, 80% to 95% of them singletons. Less than 0.45% of the sample goes to the ten largest clones.

This specimen was unstimulated CD4+ T cells sorted from spleen or lymph node cells, taken before transplant. This clonotype was obtained from a human donor who was the organ donor for an intestinal transplant. This sequence uses TRBV28 and TRBJ1-2, with TRBD1 perhaps the D gene, on 6 matching bases. The CDR3 reads CASSRTGYGYTF. Here is the DNA: TGTGCCAGCAGCCGAACAGGGTATGGCTACACCTTC.